These T cell receptor beta chains were read from a single sample in a study of T cell repertoires in cytomegalovirus infection. TCRdb used MiXCR to reprocess the reads, holding one entry per CDR3 protein. The sample consists of approximately 290,000 distinct CDR3 sequences, around 25% of them appearing once. The sequenced sample was PBMCs. These receptors all come from a human donor in good health (CMV status not recorded). Some clones in this sample may be carry-over from other donors' samples. The CDR3 runs from the conserved cysteine through the conserved F or W. D genes are given only for firm matches. For some rows the clone size is stated as once, few or many, or as a class when expanded; others skip it.

DNA,CDR3,J,D,length,size,V
TGTGCCAGCAGCACCGGGACTGTTGCAACTAATGAAAAACTGTTTTTT,CASSTGTVATNEKLFF,TRBJ1-4,.,16,.,TRBV5-3
TGTGCCAGCAGCCCAGGGCAGGACAGCTCCACCGGGGAGCTGTTTTTT,CASSPGQDSSTGELFF,TRBJ2-2,.,16,.,TRBV11-3
TGCAGTGCTAAAGAAGAGAGCGGATGGCCCCAGCATTTT,CSAKEESGWPQHF,TRBJ1-5,.,13,once,TRBV20-1
TGTGCCAGCTCACCGTCGGGGATAGGGTCCTACGAGCAGTACTTC,CASSPSGIGSYEQYF,TRBJ2-7,.,15,few,TRBV18
TGTGCCAGCAGCTTAGGGGGAAAGAACACCGGGGAGCTGTTTTTT,CASSLGGKNTGELFF,TRBJ2-2,.,15,many,TRBV7-8
TGTGCCAGCAGCCCAGGAGGAATACTCGGCGAAAAACTGTTTTTT,CASSPGGILGEKLFF,TRBJ1-4,.,15,.,TRBV7-9
TGTGCCAGCAGGGATACCGGGACAGGGGGGTACGAGCAGTACTTC,CASRDTGTGGYEQYF,TRBJ2-7,TRBD1,15,few,TRBV12-3/TRBV12-4
TGCAGTGCCGTACAAACGCAGCCCCAGCATTTT,CSAVQTQPQHF,TRBJ1-5,.,11,few,TRBV20-1
TGTGCCACCAGCCGCGGAGCCTCCTCCTACGAGCAGTACTTC,CATSRGASSYEQYF,TRBJ2-7,.,14,few,TRBV15
TGTGCCACCAGTGATTCCTCAGGGTTCGGGGCTGAAGCTTTCTTT,CATSDSSGFGAEAFF,TRBJ1-1,.,15,once,TRBV24-1
TGCAGTGCGGAAGGAGAATCCTACGAGCAGTACTTC,CSAEGESYEQYF,TRBJ2-7,.,12,.,TRBV20-1
TGTGCCAGCAGCTTCGATCAGAACACTGAAGCTTTCTTT,CASSFDQNTEAFF,TRBJ1-1,.,13,.,TRBV7-3
TGTGCCTGGAGAGCTACTAGCACAGATACGCAGTATTTT,CAWRATSTDTQYF,TRBJ2-3,.,13,.,TRBV30
TGTGCCAGCAGCCCAGGGGGTTTTGGCAATCAGCCCCAGCATTTT,CASSPGGFGNQPQHF,TRBJ1-5,TRBD1,15,.,TRBV4-2
TGTGCCAGCAGTTTAGGGCGGGGGTGGTCCTACGAGCAGTACTTC,CASSLGRGWSYEQYF,TRBJ2-7,TRBD2,15,few,TRBV28
TGCGCCAGCAGCCCGCATGGACAGGGTCCTCAGCCCCAGCATTTT,CASSPHGQGPQPQHF,TRBJ1-5,TRBD1,15,.,TRBV4-1
TGCAGTGCTAGCCCGGGACAGGGAGGAACTGAAGCTTTCTTT,CSASPGQGGTEAFF,TRBJ1-1,TRBD1,14,.,TRBV20-1
TGTGCCAGCAGCAGACCCTCCGGGACTAGCGGGAGGGCCCTGTATGAGCAGTTCTTC,CASSRPSGTSGRALYEQFF,TRBJ2-1,TRBD2,19,many,TRBV7-2
TGCAGTGCTAGAGATACGGCCCATTACAATGAGCAGTTCTTC,CSARDTAHYNEQFF,TRBJ2-1,.,14,many,TRBV20-1
TGTGCCAGCAGCTTAGGACCCATGCCAGATACGCAGTATTTT,CASSLGPMPDTQYF,TRBJ2-3,.,14,once,TRBV7-6
TGTGCCAGCAGTCCCGGGACAGGGATATCTGGGGCCAACGTCCTGACTTTC,CASSPGTGISGANVLTF,TRBJ2-6,TRBD1,17,.,TRBV28
TGTGCCAGCAGTGTCGGACTCCAGCCCCAGCATTTT,CASSVGLQPQHF,TRBJ1-5,.,12,.,TRBV28
TGTGCCAGCAGCTTAGTTGGCGGGAGGGCCGGAGAGACCCAGTACTTC,CASSLVGGRAGETQYF,TRBJ2-5,TRBD2,16,.,TRBV7-6
TGCAGTGCTAGAGATGCGAGGTTTATAAACAATGAGCAGTTCTTC,CSARDARFINNEQFF,TRBJ2-1,.,15,few,TRBV20-1
TGTGCCAGCAGTCGATTGGGGGATGGCTACACCTTC,CASSRLGDGYTF,TRBJ1-2,.,12,few,TRBV7-9
TGTGCCAGCAGCTTAGCGTTTTGGAACACTGAAGCTTTCTTT,CASSLAFWNTEAFF,TRBJ1-1,.,14,many,TRBV7-2
TGTGCCAGCAGTTTATCAAGGACAGGGCTCGGCTACACCTTC,CASSLSRTGLGYTF,TRBJ1-2,TRBD1,14,.,TRBV28
TGCGCCAGCAGTGAATGGAGCTCTGGAAACACCATATATTTT,CASSEWSSGNTIYF,TRBJ1-3,.,14,few,TRBV10-2
TGCGCCAGCAGCTCGGGGGGAGTGTTCGCTGAAGCTTTCTTT,CASSSGGVFAEAFF,TRBJ1-1,.,14,.,TRBV5-1
TGTGCCAGCAGCTCGCCATCGACAAGACAGGGGGCGGGAGCCTACGAGCAGTACTTC,CASSSPSTRQGAGAYEQYF,TRBJ2-7,TRBD1,19,few,TRBV7-9
TGTGCCAGCAGTTTTCGAGAGGGAACCGGGGAGCTGTTTTTT,CASSFREGTGELFF,TRBJ2-2,.,14,.,TRBV12-3/TRBV12-4
TGTGCCAGCAGCTTAGTGCGGGGGAGTGGCGAGCAGTACTTC,CASSLVRGSGEQYF,TRBJ2-7,TRBD2,14,.,TRBV7-9
TGCGCCAGCAGCTTGGCAGGGGATCAGGCTTTCTTT,CASSLAGDQAFF,TRBJ1-1,.,12,once,TRBV5-1
TGTGCCAGCAGCTCCTCCGGACAGGGTCGGAACTATGGCTACACCTTC,CASSSSGQGRNYGYTF,TRBJ1-2,TRBD1,16,few,TRBV7-2
TGTGCCATCGCGACCCCCGGGACAGGGTTCTACGAGCAGTACTTC,CAIATPGTGFYEQYF,TRBJ2-7,TRBD1,15,few,TRBV28
TGTGCTAGCAGCTTATTGGCGGGGGAGCTGTTTTTT,CASSLLAGELFF,TRBJ2-2,.,12,few,TRBV7-7
TGTGCCAGTAGTATGACAGTCAATCAGCCCCAGCATTTT,CASSMTVNQPQHF,TRBJ1-5,.,13,.,TRBV19
TGTGCCAGCAGTTTCTCAGGGGCTGCCCGCGAGCAGTACTTC,CASSFSGAAREQYF,TRBJ2-7,.,14,few,TRBV28
TGTGCCACCAGTGATTTTTCGGGGGGCCGAAGCTCCTACAATGAGCAGTTCTTC,CATSDFSGGRSSYNEQFF,TRBJ2-1,.,18,.,TRBV24-1
TGTGCCAGCTCACCACTGGACAGGGGGCTTTACAATGAGCAGTTCTTC,CASSPLDRGLYNEQFF,TRBJ2-1,TRBD1,16,.,TRBV18
TGTGCCAGCAGCCAAGAGTCGGGGGCGAACACCGGGGAGCTGTTTTTT,CASSQESGANTGELFF,TRBJ2-2,.,16,many,TRBV7-8
TGTGCCAGTAGCTCCCGACGGGGTGACGAGCAGTACTTC,CASSSRRGDEQYF,TRBJ2-7,.,13,.,TRBV19
TGCAGCGTTCGAGGGGTAGCGGGAGGGTACACCGGGGAGCTGTTTTTT,CSVRGVAGGYTGELFF,TRBJ2-2,TRBD2,16,.,TRBV29-1
TGTGCCAGCAGCTTAGGGCCAGGGGGCATCTATGAGCAGTTCTTC,CASSLGPGGIYEQFF,TRBJ2-1,TRBD1,15,few,TRBV7-6
TGTGCCAGCAGCTTAGGGTTCGCTAGCGGGGGCCCTCAAGAGACCCAGTACTTC,CASSLGFASGGPQETQYF,TRBJ2-5,TRBD2,18,many,TRBV7-2
TGTGCCAGCAACCCGAGACAGAGCAATCAGCCCCAGCATTTT,CASNPRQSNQPQHF,TRBJ1-5,.,14,.,TRBV6-6
TGTGCCAGCTCCCTGGGAGAGCTATACGAGCAGTACTTC,CASSLGELYEQYF,TRBJ2-7,.,13,.,TRBV11-2
TGTGCCAGCAGTTTACAGGGGTCGGGCAATCAGCCCCAGCATTTT,CASSLQGSGNQPQHF,TRBJ1-5,.,15,few,TRBV12-3/TRBV12-4
TGCGCCAGCAGCTTGGAGTCCCGGAGCTTCTACGAGCAGTACTTC,CASSLESRSFYEQYF,TRBJ2-7,.,15,.,TRBV5-1
TGTGCCAGCAGCTTTAGGGGAGTCCCGGGACAGGGGACGAGCACTGAAGCTTTCTTT,CASSFRGVPGQGTSTEAFF,TRBJ1-1,TRBD1,19,many,TRBV11-1
TGTGCCAGTAGTTCCCCTAACGGGGATCAGCCCCAGCATTTT,CASSSPNGDQPQHF,TRBJ1-5,.,14,.,TRBV19
TGTGCCACTGGACAGGGATTAGAAACCGGGGAGCTGTTTTTT,CATGQGLETGELFF,TRBJ2-2,TRBD1,14,few,TRBV6-2/TRBV6-3